This T cell receptor (beta chain) was identified in a study of shared clonotypes between healthy human individuals (dated by TCRdb to about 2020). Background on the whole study: The cohort included a few men and a couple of women between 18 and 49 years of age. To increase sequencing depth and limit assay-specific biases, TCR repertoire library preparation and sequencing were carried out by different laboratories using diverse techniques. For each donor, CD4 naive and CD4 memory were each given three plates, CD8 naive was given two plates, and CD8 memory was given one plate. Blood TCR repertoires of several healthy adults were deeply sequenced to estimate repertoire size and the extent of clonotype sharing between individuals. Leukapheresis yielded between about 0.94 and 9.5 billion PBMCs per donor. Points the paper makes about the study in general: Estimated clonotype richness was generally larger for naive than for memory subsets. Because the study included only a small number of donors, the genetic and exposure-history diversity represented was limited. Compared with non-shared clonotypes, the clonotypes found in all four sorted-subset donors had higher generation probabilities. Rarefaction of sorted-subset datasets indicated incomplete sequencing despite the large sequencing depth. Across four donors, around 5.4% of naive CD4, more than 3% of naive CD8, about 2.3% of memory CD4, and roughly 0.4% of memory CD8 clonotypes were shared. Pairwise subsampling led to the expectation that sequencing depth would affect the degree of clonotype sharing among donors. Only blood was sampled, and tissue TCR repertoires likely differ from those in blood.

Donors were healthy HIV-negative adults with no recently reported acute infections or vaccinations. Only Caucasian adults living in Nashville, Tennessee, USA were represented among the donors. The CD8 memory samples were a combination of magnetically selected CD45RO+ cells and CCR7-negative CD45RA+ effector memory (TemRA) cells. Blood was collected by leukapheresis, and PBMCs were isolated by Ficoll-Histopaque density gradient centrifugation and then cryopreserved in liquid nitrogen vapor phase. Analytical flow cytometry was used to check the purity and quantity of each magnetically sorted T cell population. Genomic DNA was isolated from each sorted fraction and quantified by UV absorbance on a Nanodrop 2000c. A word on this clone: No antigen is known for it. No qualities accompany the bases; no much larger clone lies one base away.

TCR CDR3 regions were amplified from genomic DNA by multiplex PCR using the deep immunoSEQ assay. Extracted genomic DNA from each cell subset was spread evenly across all wells of several immunoSEQ 96-well plates, with each plate serving as a replicate. For sorted subsets, about 200 ng genomic DNA, equal to about 30,000 T cell genomes, was loaded into each replicate PCR. Purified libraries were measured with a Qubit 3.0 fluorometer, size-checked on a Bioanalyzer 2100, and measured again with the KAPA Library Quantification kit. Every immunoSEQ 96-well plate was sequenced on a separate single-read 150-cycle Illumina NextSeq 550 flow cell. The source study handled its data this way. Because the immunoSEQ output held only junctional sequences and lacked quality scores, the filtering could not match the filtering applied to full-length reads. To assign V/J genes and CDR3, sequences were annotated against IMGT germline references using PyIR, a Python wrapper for IgBLAST v1.9. Reads with weak V/J assignments (E-value above 1e-6), missing CDR3, stop codons, out-of-frame junctions, or ambiguous translated residues were removed. V3J clonotypes were defined by identical inferred V gene, J gene, and CDR3 amino acid sequence. The percentage overlap between two repertoires was calculated by dividing the number of shared unique clonotypes by the size of the smaller repertoire. Richness of each repertoire was evaluated using RTK rarefaction, the Chao1 estimator, and Recon v2.1 estimates of unobserved clonotypes. For all TCRbeta clonotypes obtained by the gDNA method from a few donors, generation probabilities were computed with OLGA. TCRdb carries this immuneACCESS record with in-frame sequences only. Its versions omit some clonotypes, under half of them owing to an unresolved V gene in the studies checked, with the rest unexplained. V and J calls and clone size come straight from that table; D and trimming were deduced from the DNA. This sample has roughly 110,000 clones in its table, and more than 65% of those were observed once. The leading ten clones occupy just under 25% of the sample.

The germline V gene provides CDR1 MNHNS and CDR2 SASEGT. The junction shows trimming of 2 bases on V and 6 bases on J, plus 8 bases between the germline ends. CDR3 length: 12 amino acids, cysteine to phenylalanine. The only DNA kept is the CDR3, 36 bases in frame from the first base. This receptor was obtained from a woman aged 30 to 39 in good health. The rearrangement combines TRBV6-1 with TRBJ2-7, with the D gene call left open. Material for sequencing was memory CD8+ T cells sorted from blood. The cell subset or site label corresponds to: CD45RO+ cells pooled with CCR7-negative TemRA cells. The CDR3 region reads CASSEISTEQYF. The nucleotide sequence reads as follows: TGTGCCAGCAGTGAAATTTCTACCGAGCAGTACTTC.